This T cell receptor beta chain was sequenced in a study of cytomegalovirus exposure and HLA in healthy donors (dated by TCRdb to 2016 to 2017). In terms of the full investigation: An earlier analysis of approximately 600 of the donors reported more than 250 Gb of sequence data and 117 million unique TCR beta sequences from some 180 million T cells. In addition to the first cohort of 666 subjects, a separate validation cohort of 120 different subjects was used. Across around 400 genotyped donors of the cohort, an average of approximately 240,000 unique TCR beta nucleotide sequences per donor were sequenced, and about a sixth of those sequences were non-productive. Donor age, sex, ethnicity and CMV serostatus were compiled alongside the repertoire data. In the later analysis, no new phenotypic data were used to find candidate immune exposures; instead, reliance was placed on TCR beta sequences and their occurrence across donors. To predict cytomegalovirus infection status, the study combined high-throughput TCR immunosequencing, statistical association of individual TCRs with disease status, and machine learning. To decide whether each TCR beta V gene segment behaved as functional or pseudogenic, an earlier analysis of over 500 of the donors relied on high-throughput TCR beta sequencing. Genome-wide SNP genotypes for about 65% of the roughly 700 donors were used in a later genetic analysis, which treated that subset as a discovery cohort. Using immunosequencing, the study profiled T cell repertoires from some 670 subjects and related those repertoires to cytomegalovirus serostatus. The study was designed to test whether signatures of past pathogen exposure could be identified by cataloging public T cell receptors. An early release that covered some 630 HLA-typed donors contained approximately 300 gigabases of sequencing data and roughly 84 million unique TCR sequences. Class I and class II HLA loci were covered by the typing at four-digit resolution. Four to six DR-DQ haplotypes were handled as single units for association and clustering because linkage in the cohort was strong. Every discovery cohort repertoire had been produced on one sequencing platform. A later analysis re-examined previously published TCR beta repertoires from several hundred donors and added high-resolution HLA genotyping to investigate patterns of TCR occurrence. The number of typed donors differed by locus: about 620-630 for A, B, C, DRB1 and DQB1; approximately 520 for DQA1; roughly 600 for DPA1; and some 430 for DPB1. Of the 398 genotyped donors, around 81% fell in the genetic ancestry cluster associated with self-reported Caucasian donors.

Results the study describes overall, beyond this receptor: In a later analysis, the rate of TCR association differed among HLA loci, with DRB1 alleles having the most associated TCRs and HLA-C alleles having the fewest. In a later genetic analysis, a missense DCLRE1C variant was associated with V-gene and J-gene trimming of TCR beta chains, and the association was replicated in an independent cohort. A cluster of highly shared sequence variants was judged likely to represent a technical artifact of the sequencing pipeline. At a false discovery rate of 0.05, a later analysis linked 16,000 or so TCR beta sequences to specific HLA alleles. In this cohort, only TCR beta chains were sequenced, and detectable features were limited by the absence of alpha or paired-chain data. Strong co-occurrence of HLA alleles, especially DR and DQ, made assigning TCR associations to individual alleles difficult. In a later genetic analysis, fewer N-insertions in productive TCRs were reported among donors in an Asian-associated ancestry cluster than the approximately 630-donor mean. The 87-base-pair reads could not distinguish some IMGT-functional V segments, including TRBV6-2 and TRBV6-3, so those segments were excluded. Because some donors lacked HLA typing at each locus, the association tests relied only on the typed subset. Across donors, most TCR sequences were observed very rarely, whereas some public TCRs were present in many individuals. A later analysis reported that several top co-occurrence clusters appeared linked to parvovirus B19, influenza, CMV and Epstein-Barr virus. In both the original and validation cohorts, the classifier was reported to diagnose cytomegalovirus status with high specificity and sensitivity. Correlated functional status among segregating V segments might be attributable to linkage disequilibrium, but an unknown experimental factor could not be ruled out. A later analysis found that most CMV-associated TCR beta chains appeared HLA-restricted, with HLA associations seemingly driven largely by CMV exposure. In vitro tests confirmed that a few of the cytomegalovirus-associated TCR beta chains recognize cytomegalovirus antigens. A further reported finding was that TCR beta sequences accurately predicted the HLA-A and HLA-B alleles for most subjects in the first cohort. Presence/absence analyses assumed roughly uniform sequencing depth across donors, an assumption that may not hold. In a later analysis, HLA-associated TCR beta chains were found to be more clonally expanded and to have lower generation probabilities than equally common non-associated chains. A total of some 180 TCR beta chains were listed by the study as associated with cytomegalovirus. In an earlier analysis of around 600 of the donors, most TCR beta V segments appeared in productive rearrangements about 90% or about 30% of the time, broadly matching IMGT annotations. Because counts were too low, roughly 17 rarely observed V segments, including chromosome 9 orphons, were left out of the earlier analysis of a few hundred of the donors. For the cohort, immune exposure information was limited to CMV serostatus. The authors suggested that the approach could potentially be extended to other disease states and immunological phenotypes.

The germline V gene specifies SGDLS as CDR1 and YYNGEE as CDR2. There are 14 amino acids in the CDR3, from cysteine to phenylalanine inclusive. The entry retains the CDR3 DNA only, 42 bases that are in frame from base 1. A distance of 17 bases separates the germline ends of V and J, which lose 4 bases and 7 bases respectively. On this clone: No cognate antigen has been identified for it. Base qualities are missing; no much larger clone stands one base away.

The library was generated by the immunoSEQ multiplex PCR assay. The multiplex PCR relied on a mix of 60 forward primers for TCR Vbeta segments and 13 reverse primers for TCR Jbeta segments. Amplification of the CDR3 region of rearranged TCR beta genes was performed with a multiplex PCR assay on genomic DNA. The amplified TCR beta libraries were sequenced on the Illumina HiSeq System as 87-base-pair reads. The published analysis was carried out like this. A later analysis tallied 75 million to 95 million unique TCR beta chains across the 700 or so repertoires, and approximately 9.9 million of those chains were shared by two or more donors. Raw reads were error-corrected and collapsed into unique sequences by a nearest-neighbor algorithm in which closely related sequences were merged to remove PCR and sequencing errors. CDR3 sequences were aligned to IMGT reference sequences to assign V, D and J gene segments. For a sequence to be retained, a match of at least six nucleotides to both a V gene segment and a J gene segment was required. A rearrangement was called productive if the CDR3 had no stop codons and remained in frame with V and J, and every other rearrangement was called non-productive. CDR3 was defined by IMGT convention, running from the second conserved V-encoded cysteine to the conserved J-encoded phenylalanine. Sequences without an unambiguous match to a single V gene segment were excluded from the earlier analysis of several hundred of the donors. In an earlier analysis of a few hundred of the donors, V segments were called functional above 56.7% productive rearrangements and were called segregating when the between-donor standard deviation exceeded 5%. A statistical classification framework was built for diagnosing cytomegalovirus status from the catalog of TCR beta chain sequences. In a later analysis, V and J genes were assigned by comparing TCR nucleotide sequences against IMGT/GENE-DB human TR gene sequences. The TCRdist pipeline was used in a later analysis to assign CDR3 sequences and most-parsimonious VDJ recombination scenarios. In a later analysis, each TCR beta chain was defined by its CDR3 amino acid sequence together with its V-gene family, and reads without a unique V-gene family were excluded. To address suspected cross-contamination and a sequencing artifact, a later analysis removed roughly 580 highly shared, low-generation-probability nucleotide sequences. For each public chain, a later analysis derived a clonal expansion index from normalized ranks of inferred template counts within each repertoire. A later analysis computed generation probabilities with a VDJ recombination model fitted to out-of-frame rearrangements, and checked the results against IGoR. Hypergeometric tests were used in a later analysis to score TCR-TCR, TCR-HLA and TCR-CMV co-occurrence, with a repertoire-size bias correction applied to the TCR pairs. To estimate false discovery rates, a later analysis permuted the HLA or CMV assignments 20 times. A later analysis grouped co-occurring TCRs with DBSCAN, adding TCRdist sequence similarity when clustering within HLA-allele-positive subsets. Repertoires with fewer than 30,000 or more than 120,000 public chains, plus five repertoires with anomalous nucleotide sharing, were excluded from co-occurrence clustering. In its TCRdb copy, this immuneACCESS table keeps in-frame sequences only and misses some clones. Where compared with another copy, unresolved V genes explain less than half of these, and the others have no known cause. The V and J calls and clone size are taken from that table; D and trimming were inferred from the DNA. In all, the sample holds around 100,000 clones, and 65% to 85% of those were seen once. The leading ten clones occupy under 2.5% of the sample.

The cohort consisted of hundreds of healthy bone marrow donors. Cohort members were all nominally healthy when sampled, although unrecorded immune exposures were likely present. The donor tested CMV seronegative and was one of the 352 seronegative cohort members. A peripheral blood sample was provided by each donor, and peripheral blood mononuclear cells were used for TCR beta sequencing. Genomic DNA was extracted from the blood cell samples with the Qiagen DNeasy Blood Extraction Kit. The specimen was PBMCs. The rearrangement combines TRBV9 with TRBJ1-2; TRBD1 is a weak D gene call, 5 bases matching. This receptor was taken from a man younger than 35 in good health and CMV-seronegative. The CDR3 has the sequence CASSPAGVSVGYTF. The nucleotide sequence is TGTGCCAGCAGCCCAGCGGGGGTTTCCGTTGGCTACACCTTC. The full variable domain, completed from the reference TRBV9 and TRBJ1-2 proteins outside the CDR3, reads DSGVTQTPKHLITATGQRVTLRCSPRSGDLSVYWYQQSLDQGLQFLIQYYNGEERAKGNILERFSAQQFPDLHSELNLSSLELGDSALYFCASSPAGVSVGYTFGSGTRLTVV.